These 17 T cell receptor beta chains were sequenced from one sample in a study of regulatory T cells in long-lasting Graves disease. Arm-PCR of CDR3 regions and iRepertoire HTBI primers were used to build TCR beta libraries. TCRdb reprocessed the multiplex PCR reads via MiXCR and lists one record per CDR3 protein. The top ten hold about 42% of the sample, which has hundreds of thousands of distinct CDR3 sequences, around 30% seen once. As to time point: persistent/refractory GD, antithyroid drugs over 5 years with positive TRAb. Researchers made the TCR library from RNA that was extracted from PBMCs. Sample: peripheral blood mononuclear cells (PBMCs), taken when the disease was refractory, from a patient treated with antithyroid drugs. These receptor sequences come from a female donor with Graves disease.

The DNA of the CDR3 is TGCAGTGGGGACAGGTCGGACACTGAAGCTTTCTTT. Translating gives CSGDRSDTEAFF. The genes are TRBV20-1 and TRBJ1-1, with 8 nucleotides matching TRBD1. J gave up 3 bases and V 7 bases, and 4 bases lay outside the gene matches. The CDR3 runs to 12 residues. Germline CDR1 DFQATT, CDR2 SNEGSKA (reference sequence).

In this sample, this clonotype turned up a few times. V usage is TRBV9 and J usage is TRBJ2-2, with 10 bases lining up with TRBD2. CDR1 SGDLS and CDR2 YYNGEE come from the germline V gene. This CDR3 region has 16 residues. V was clipped by 0 bases and J by 4 bases; unmatched bases: 3. Written as DNA, the CDR3 is TGTGCCAGCAGCGTAGGAGCGGGAGGGCCCACCGGGGAGCTGTTTTTT. Translated: CASSVGAGGPTGELFF.

This chain joins TRBV28 and TRBJ1-5; no firm D call. The germline V gene encodes CDR1 MDHEN and CDR2 SYDVKM. The V and J ends lost 7 bases and 6 bases respectively, with 16 bases between them. This CDR3 is 14 amino acids long. In DNA form, the CDR3 reads TGTGCCAGCACCCAAAGTGGGGAAAGTCAGCCCCAGCATTTT. Residues: CASTQSGESQPQHF.

This clonotype was observed at least ten times. This chain connects TRBV28 to TRBJ2-5; D is possibly TRBD2 (5 bases). Germline-derived CDR1 and CDR2 are MDHEN and SYDVKM. This CDR3 contains 15 residues. Trimming pared 6 bases from V and 2 bases from J, leaving 16 bases between. CDR3 sequence reads: CASSQTIATQETQYF. CDR3 DNA: TGTGCCAGCAGCCAAACCATAGCGACACAAGAGACCCAGTACTTC.

The CDR3 reads CASSEIAGGPYEQYF. The CDR3 nucleotides read TGTGCCAGCAGTGAAATAGCGGGAGGGCCCTACGAGCAGTACTTC. The chain is built from TRBV6-2 or TRBV6-3 and TRBJ2-7; 11 bases line up with TRBD2. The germline V gene has CDR1 MNHEY and CDR2 SVGEGT. The CDR3 spans 15 residues. Losses at the gene ends were 5 bases for V and 2 bases for J; bases not matched to a gene: 5.

This clonotype occurred many times. The chain joins TRBV12-3 or TRBV12-4 to TRBJ2-7, with 9 positions matching TRBD2. The CDR3 has 16 residues. V was clipped by 6 bases and J by 2 bases; unmatched bases: 11. Here the CDR3 reads CASSPTSVAGAYEQYF. The DNA for the CDR3 is TGTGCCAGCAGCCCCACTTCTGTAGCGGGAGCCTACGAGCAGTACTTC.

This clonotype was observed a handful of times. The J gene is TRBJ2-7, the V gene TRBV10-3, with D perhaps TRBD2 (5 bases). The CDR3 runs to 13 residues. The V end lost 6 bases, the J end lost 0 bases, and 9 bases lay between the germline ends. The germline CDR1 and CDR2 sequences are ENHRY and SYGVKD. CDR3 sequence: CAIRSGFSYEQYF. Here the CDR3 DNA reads TGTGCCATCAGATCGGGGTTCTCCTACGAGCAGTACTTC.

The V call is TRBV19, the J call TRBJ2-2; D may correspond to TRBD1 or TRBD2 (5 bases each). The V end was cut by 5 bases, the J end by 6 bases, with 13 bases between. Germline V gives CDR1 LNHDA, CDR2 SQIVND (reference sequence). The CDR3 has 14 amino acids. The CDR3 region has the DNA TGTGCCAGTAGTTTCAGCCGGGACGCCGGGGAGCTGTTTTTT. Amino acids: CASSFSRDAGELFF.

This clonotype was seen ten or more times. At one boundary the junction diverges from the germline segment, which might be a read error. The V and J genes are TRBV11-2 and TRBJ1-2; possibly TRBD1 for D (5 bases). There are 13 residues in the CDR3. Looked up from germline, CDR1 is SGHAT and CDR2 is FQNNGV. The CDR3 loop reads CASSLETRAGYTF. CDR3 nucleotide sequence: TGTGCCAGCAGCCTAGAGACCAGGGCTGGCTACACCTTC.

The J gene is TRBJ1-5, the V gene TRBV7-8; 7 bases align to TRBD1. V was pared by 8 bases and J by 5 bases, with 6 bases of the junction left unmatched. The CDR3 is made up of 13 amino acids. In germline, CDR1 is SGHVS, CDR2 FQNEAQ. The CDR3 spells CASQQGSHQPQHF. CDR3 DNA sequence: TGTGCCAGCCAACAGGGGTCCCATCAGCCCCAGCATTTT.

The table lists this clonotype with a few counts. V and J are TRBV30 and TRBJ1-1; 7 bases agree with TRBD1. The CDR3 extends over 18 amino acids. The trim removed 4 bases at V and 5 bases at J, leaving 22 bases unmatched. CDR1 GTSNPN and CDR2 SVGIG come from the germline V gene (reference sequence). CDR3 in amino acids: CAWIPKWGQHIIRTEAFF. CDR3 nucleotide sequence: TGTGCCTGGATCCCGAAGTGGGGACAGCACATCATCCGGACTGAAGCTTTCTTT.

CDR3 bases: TGTGCCAGCAGCCCACGACTAGCGGGAGTGGCAGATACGCAGTATTTT. Translation: CASSPRLAGVADTQYF. V usage is TRBV11-2 and J usage is TRBJ2-3, with 12 bases aligning to TRBD2. This CDR3 has 16 residues. J was trimmed by 4 bases and V by 5 bases; bases with no gene match: 7. CDR1 is SGHAT, CDR2 FQNNGV, per germline.

DNA of the CDR3: TGTGCCAGCAGCGCCCGGGACACCAATCAAGAGACCCAGTACTTC. It specifies CASSARDTNQETQYF. V and J are TRBV7-9 and TRBJ2-5, with TRBD1 as a possible D gene (6 bases). From germline, CDR1 is SEHNR and CDR2 FQNEAQ (reference sequence). V lost 5 bases and J lost 2, with 15 bases in between. CDR3 length equals 15 residues.

This clonotype was seen ten or more times. The genes are TRBV6-5 and TRBJ2-7; 12 bases are a match to TRBD2. This CDR3 comprises 16 residues. The V gene's germline CDR1 is MNHEY and CDR2 SVGAGI. V gave up 0 bases and J gave up 5 bases; unmatched junction bases: 5. The CDR3 DNA sequence: TGTGCCAGCAGTTACTCTAGCCTAGCGGGAGGGAACGAGCAGTACTTC. Translating gives CASSYSSLAGGNEQYF.

The CDR3 DNA reads TGTGCCAGCAGCTTAGCGGTACTCGGGACTGAAGCTTTCTTT. Translated, it gives CASSLAVLGTEAFF. This chain connects TRBV7-8 to TRBJ1-1; D remains unclear. The V gene's germline CDR1 is SGHVS and CDR2 FQNEAQ. V lost 0 bases, J lost 5 bases, and 10 bases lay in between. The CDR3 loop spans 14 amino acids. Looking up the rest from reference TRBV7-8 and TRBJ1-1 gives the full variable domain: GAGVSQSPRYKVAKRGQDVALRCDPISGHVSLFWYQQALGQGPEFLTYFQNEAQLDKSGLPSDRFFAERPEGSVSTLKIQRTQQEDSAVYLCASSLAVLGTEAFFGQGTRLTVV.

Many counts were recorded for this clonotype. The rearrangement uses TRBV12-3 or TRBV12-4 and TRBJ1-2; 7 bases agree with TRBD1. The CDR3 extends over 14 amino acids. Losses at the gene ends were 4 bases for V and 8 bases for J; bases not matched to a gene: 10. This CDR3 is CASSSRQGWNGYTF. As DNA, the CDR3 is TGTGCCAGCAGTTCTCGACAGGGATGGAACGGCTACACCTTC.

This clonotype was seen ten or more times. CDR3: CASSPDRGNEQYF. As DNA, the CDR3 is TGTGCCAGCAGCCCCGACAGGGGCAACGAGCAGTACTTC. The V call is TRBV12-3 or TRBV12-4, the J call TRBJ2-7; 8 positions agree with TRBD1. V lost 6 bases, J lost 5 bases, and 6 bases stayed unmatched. This CDR3 region has 13 residues.